What follows are 29 T cell receptor beta chains derived from one specimen sequenced in a study of T cell changes during pregnancy in multiple sclerosis (dated by TCRdb to between 2018 and 2021). Libraries were made using the immunoSEQ multiplex PCR assay. What TCRdb holds here is the immuneACCESS table cut down to in-frame rearrangements. Part of the clones is not present; checked against another copy, under half of the missing clones reflect an unresolved V gene, and the others are unexplained. The sample table lists 60,000 to 90,000 clones, roughly 91% of them with a count of one. The top ten constitute 2% to 3% of the sample. The source was peripheral blood, collected after pregnancy. The source is a female donor in good health, enrolled as a control in a pregnancy study.

The CDR3 region has the DNA TGTGCCAGCAGTTCCGGGACTAGCGGGAGTATTGGCACAGATACGCAGTATTTT. This encodes CASSSGTSGSIGTDTQYF. V is TRBV27 and J is TRBJ2-3, with 14 bases lining up with TRBD2. CDR1 is MNHEY, CDR2 SMNVEV, per germline (reference sequence). V dropped 4 bases and J dropped 1; count of bases not matched to a gene: 7. This CDR3 spans 18 amino acids.

This chain joins TRBV4-2 and TRBJ2-1; D is ambiguous. The germline V and J ends were trimmed by 4 bases and 6 bases, with 4 bases remaining between them. Germline CDR1 LGHNA, CDR2 YNFKEQ. CDR3 size: 11 residues. CDR3: CASSPGNEQFF. CDR3 in DNA: TGTGCCAGCAGCCCGGGCAATGAGCAGTTCTTC.

The rearrangement links TRBV28 to TRBJ2-7, with D possibly being TRBD1 (7 bases). CDR1 MDHEN and CDR2 SYDVKM come from the germline V gene. The CDR3 has 18 residues. V was shortened by 2 bases and J by 0 bases, with 20 bases between the two germline ends. CDR3 loop: CASSLEAPGGRISYEQYF. The CDR3 region has the DNA TGTGCCAGCAGTTTAGAGGCGCCAGGGGGGAGGATCTCCTACGAGCAGTACTTC. The full variable domain, rest sourced from reference TRBV28 and TRBJ2-7, is DVKVTQSSRYLVKRTGEKVFLECVQDMDHENMFWYRQDPGLGLRLIYFSYDVKMKEKGDIPEGYSVSREKKERFSLILESASTNQTSMYLCASSLEAPGGRISYEQYFGPGTRLTVT.

The V gene is TRBV5-4, the J gene TRBJ2-7; possible D gene TRBD2, 5 bases. The CDR3 runs 14 residues. Per the germline V gene, CDR1 is SGHNT and CDR2 is YYREEE (reference sequence). V lost 2 bases to trimming and J lost 4 bases, with 13 bases between them. DNA for the CDR3: TGTGCCAGCAGCTTACAGCGGAAGACTTACGAGCAGTACTTC. Translating gives CASSLQRKTYEQYF.

This chain joins TRBV12-5 and TRBJ1-4; no clear D gene. Trimming pared 2 bases from V and 8 bases from J, leaving 21 bases between. The CDR3 consists of 17 residues. The germline CDR1 and CDR2 sequences are LGHNT and FRNRAP. CDR3 amino acids: CASGLSVSGVGGEKLFF. The DNA of the CDR3 is TGTGCTAGTGGTTTGTCCGTCTCGGGAGTCGGAGGGGAAAAACTGTTTTTT.

The V gene is TRBV28, the J gene TRBJ2-1; 12 bases match TRBD2. Germline CDR1 reads MDHEN; CDR2 reads SYDVKM. This CDR3 is 14 amino acids long. Trimming removed 8 bases from V and 15 bases from J; junction bases left unmatched: 14. The CDR3 nucleotides are TGTGCCAGCCGTCCGGGGCTAGCGGGAGGGGGGCGGTTCTTC. Its translation: CASRPGLAGGGRFF. The full variable domain, its missing parts supplied by reference TRBV28 and TRBJ2-1, is DVKVTQSSRYLVKRTGEKVFLECVQDMDHENMFWYRQDPGLGLRLIYFSYDVKMKEKGDIPEGYSVSREKKERFSLILESASTNQTSMYLCASRPGLAGGGRFFGPGTRLTVL.

This chain uses TRBV7-8 with TRBJ2-1; D is perhaps TRBD2 (5 bases). CDR3 size: 15 residues. Trimming left V 5 bases short and J 5 bases short, with 16 bases between. The germline V gene encodes CDR1 SGHVS and CDR2 FQNEAQ. The CDR3: CASSLRAADNNEQFF. The CDR3 nucleotides read TGTGCCAGCAGCCTTCGTGCAGCGGATAACAATGAGCAGTTCTTC. Looking up the rest from reference TRBV7-8 and TRBJ2-1 gives the full variable domain: GAGVSQSPRYKVAKRGQDVALRCDPISGHVSLFWYQQALGQGPEFLTYFQNEAQLDKSGLPSDRFFAERPEGSVSTLKIQRTQQEDSAVYLCASSLRAADNNEQFFGPGTRLTVL.

This chain uses TRBV7-2 with TRBJ1-1; 8 positions match TRBD1. In germline, CDR1 is SGHTA, CDR2 FQGNSA. The CDR3 length is 13 residues. V shed 4 bases and J 5 bases; nucleotides not matched to a gene: 3. This CDR3 reads CASSSQGGTEAFF. CDR3 DNA: TGTGCCAGCAGCTCACAGGGGGGAACTGAAGCTTTCTTT.

The CDR3 protein is CSVVGQGGGFDEAFF. CDR3 bases: TGCAGCGTTGTCGGTCAGGGTGGGGGGTTTGATGAAGCTTTCTTT. The chain employs TRBV29-1 and TRBJ1-1, with a possible D match to TRBD1 (5 bases). CDR3 length equals 15 residues. Germline CDR1 reads SQVTM; CDR2 reads ANQGSEA. Trimming left V 4 bases short and J 7 bases short, with 22 bases between.

V usage is TRBV5-1 and J usage is TRBJ2-1; no definite D call. Germline V gene sequence: CDR1 SGHRS, CDR2 YFSETQ. This CDR3 contains 17 residues. Trimming cost V 0 bases and J 8 bases, with 21 bases left between them. CDR3 region: CASSLDRVVQGKDEQFF. CDR3 DNA: TGCGCCAGCAGCTTGGATCGGGTAGTCCAAGGCAAGGATGAGCAGTTCTTC.

This chain joins TRBV27 and TRBJ2-5, with 9 bases that match TRBD2. This CDR3 region has 16 residues. Germline V lookup: CDR1 MNHEY, CDR2 SMNVEV (reference sequence). V shed 3 bases and J 2 bases; nucleotides not matched to a gene: 7. The CDR3 loop is CASSLEKTSGQETQYF. CDR3 DNA sequence: TGTGCCAGCAGTTTGGAGAAGACTAGCGGACAAGAGACCCAGTACTTC.

The chain uses TRBV6-5 and TRBJ2-3, with 10 bases identical to TRBD2. The V gene's germline CDR1 is MNHEY and CDR2 SVGAGI. With 0 bases clipped from V and 4 bases from J, the junction kept 1 base outside the gene matches. The CDR3 is 15 residues long. Here the CDR3 reads CASSYSGTSADTQYF. The CDR3 DNA sequence: TGTGCCAGCAGTTACTCAGGGACTAGCGCAGATACGCAGTATTTT.

The chain has TRBV5-1 and TRBJ2-7, with 11 positions matching TRBD2. Losses at the gene ends were 3 bases for V and 7 bases for J; bases not matched to a gene: 15. Germline lookup yields CDR1 SGHRS and CDR2 YFSETQ. CDR3 length: 17 amino acids. This chain's CDR3 is CASSYSSGRASWGEQYF. For the CDR3, the DNA is TGCGCCAGCAGCTATAGTAGCGGGAGGGCCAGTTGGGGAGAGCAGTACTTC.

This rearrangement joins TRBV14 to TRBJ2-7; 9 bases align to TRBD1. The germline CDR1 and CDR2 sequences are SGHDN and FVKESK. CDR3 length: 16 amino acids. V dropped 2 bases and J dropped 2; count of bases not matched to a gene: 7. CDR3 in amino acids: CASSQFAGTGTYEQYF. As DNA, the CDR3 is TGTGCCAGCAGCCAATTCGCCGGGACAGGGACCTACGAGCAGTACTTC.

The chain links TRBV5-5 to TRBJ2-7; 8 bases agree with TRBD1. CDR1 is SGHKS and CDR2 is YYEKEE in the germline V gene (reference sequence). This CDR3 region has 18 residues. The ends lost 4 bases at V and 0 bases at J; junction bases unmatched: 15. The CDR3 DNA sequence: TGTGCCAGCAGCCAGAATCGCATCGCAGGGGGCGGCTCCTACGAGCAGTACTTC. This sequence encodes CASSQNRIAGGGSYEQYF.

As to this clone: At one end the junction does not follow the germline gene, possibly because of a read error. V is TRBV7-7 and J is TRBJ2-2; D not certain. The CDR3 contains 15 residues. Germline values: CDR1 SSHAT, CDR2 FNYEAQ (reference sequence). The CDR3, as DNA: TGTGCTAGCAGCTTAGGTCCCCGAACAACCGGGGAGCTGTTTTTT. This translates into CASSLGPRTTGELFF.

This chain uses TRBV30 with TRBJ2-3; 9 positions match TRBD2. V dropped 2 bases and J dropped 2; count of bases not matched to a gene: 8. The CDR3 runs to 16 residues. CDR1 and CDR2 from the germline V gene are GTSNPN and SVGIG (reference sequence). The CDR3 DNA reads TGTGCCTGGAGTTCAGCTAGCGGGACATACACAGATACGCAGTATTTT. Encoded protein: CAWSSASGTYTDTQYF.

This chain links TRBV5-1 with TRBJ2-3, with TRBD2 identical over 9 bases. V was pared by 0 bases and J by 0 bases, with 5 bases of the junction left unmatched. The germline gives CDR1 SGHRS, CDR2 YFSETQ. The CDR3 consists of 17 residues. The CDR3 here is CASSLAGGGVSTDTQYF. CDR3 sequence (DNA): TGCGCCAGCAGCTTGGCCGGCGGGGGGGTTAGCACAGATACGCAGTATTTT.

J is TRBJ2-3 and V is TRBV4-2; the match to TRBD2 covers 8 bases. The germline V gene encodes CDR1 LGHNA and CDR2 YNFKEQ. The CDR3 runs 16 residues. V was clipped by 0 bases and J by 4 bases; unmatched bases: 6. CDR3 residues: CASSQDFREGPDTQYF. Here the CDR3 DNA reads TGTGCCAGCAGCCAAGACTTCCGGGAGGGCCCAGATACGCAGTATTTT.

J is TRBJ2-7 and V is TRBV5-1; a possible D gene is TRBD2 (5 bases). V gave up 0 bases and J gave up 5 bases, with 18 bases separating them. Germline values: CDR1 SGHRS, CDR2 YFSETQ. The CDR3 has 16 amino acids. This CDR3 reads CASSLASAANFHEQYF. The CDR3 coding sequence is TGCGCCAGCAGCTTGGCCTCAGCGGCAAATTTCCACGAGCAGTACTTC.

The rearrangement joins TRBV7-9 to TRBJ1-6, with D unresolved. The CDR3 consists of 15 residues. V lost 5 bases, J lost 5 bases, and 13 bases lay in between. Germline CDR1 and CDR2: SEHNR and FQNEAQ (reference sequence). CDR3 DNA: TGTGCCAGCAGCAATCAGACAAGAAATAATTCACCCCTCCACTTT. It codes for CASSNQTRNNSPLHF. Together with reference TRBV7-9 and TRBJ1-6, the CDR3 gives the full variable domain: DTGVSQNPRHKITKRGQNVTFRCDPISEHNRLYWYRQTLGQGPEFLTYFQNEAQLEKSRLLSDRFSAERPKGSFSTLEIQRTEQGDSAMYLCASSNQTRNNSPLHFGNGTRLTVT.

This chain uses TRBV27 with TRBJ2-7; TRBD2 aligns across 8 bases. The germline CDR1 and CDR2 sequences are MNHEY and SMNVEV (reference sequence). Trimming cost V 0 bases and J 5 bases; bases outside gene matches: 18. The CDR3 spans 19 residues. The CDR3 region has the DNA TGTGCCAGCAGTTTATCCGTGCCCCAACCGGGACTAGGGGACAACGAGCAGTACTTC. Its translation: CASSLSVPQPGLGDNEQYF.

The chain employs TRBV28 and TRBJ2-7; TRBD1 aligns across 7 bases. The CDR3 is 15 amino acids. The trim removed 7 bases at V and 0 bases at J, leaving 9 bases unmatched. Germline V gene lookup returns CDR1 MDHEN and CDR2 SYDVKM. CDR3 in DNA: TGTGCCAGCACGTCTGGGACAGCTTACTCCTACGAGCAGTACTTC. This encodes CASTSGTAYSYEQYF.

The V gene is TRBV11-2, the J gene TRBJ2-5; D is unresolved. Germline loops: CDR1 SGHAT, CDR2 FQNNGV. This CDR3 has 15 amino acids. Trimming removed 4 bases from V and 3 bases from J, with 15 bases in between. The chain's CDR3 is CASSSLTRTEETQYF. CDR3 coding DNA: TGTGCCAGCAGCTCCCTCACTCGTACCGAAGAGACCCAGTACTTC. Variable domain in full (rest from reference TRBV11-2 and TRBJ2-5): EAGVAQSPRYKIIEKRQSVAFWCNPISGHATLYWYQQILGQGPKLLIQFQNNGVVDDSQLPKDRFSAERLKGVDSTLKIQPAKLEDSAVYLCASSSLTRTEETQYFGPGTRLLVL.

The chain carries TRBV18 and TRBJ2-7; D remains unclear. CDR1 is KGHSH and CDR2 is LQKENI in the germline V gene. Trimming pared 5 bases from V and 3 bases from J, leaving 17 bases between. The CDR3 is 15 amino acids. CDR3 sequence (DNA): TGTGCCAGCTCATCCGTGAGGAGCAGTTACTACGAGCAGTACTTC. It yields the protein CASSSVRSSYYEQYF.

V usage is TRBV19 and J usage is TRBJ1-4; D is perhaps TRBD1 (6 bases). CDR3 size: 16 residues. Germline V gene lookup returns CDR1 LNHDA and CDR2 SQIVND (reference sequence). Trimming left V 3 bases short and J 7 bases short, with 18 bases between. CDR3 coding DNA: TGTGCCAGTAGTATGGTCACCGCAGGGGAAGGTGAAAAACTGTTTTTT. The encoded protein is CASSMVTAGEGEKLFF. Looking up the rest from reference TRBV19 and TRBJ1-4 gives the full variable domain: DGGITQSPKYLFRKEGQNVTLSCEQNLNHDAMYWYRQDPGQGLRLIYYSQIVNDFQKGDIAEGYSVSREKKESFPLTVTSAQKNPTAFYLCASSMVTAGEGEKLFFGSGTQLSVL.

The rearrangement joins TRBV6-1 to TRBJ2-7; 8 nucleotides match TRBD1. CDR1 is MNHNS and CDR2 is SASEGT in the germline V gene. This CDR3 has 13 amino acids. With 2 bases clipped from V and 6 bases from J, the junction kept 3 bases outside the gene matches. CDR3 nucleotide sequence: TGTGCCAGCAGTGAATACAGGGGGGCCGAGCAGTACTTC. As protein: CASSEYRGAEQYF.

This clone was found once. V gene TRBV28 combines with J gene TRBJ2-7, with D tentatively TRBD2 (7 bases). CDR1 MDHEN and CDR2 SYDVKM come from the germline V gene. The CDR3 has 15 residues. V lost 3 bases and J lost 4, with 16 bases in between. CDR3 DNA: TGTGCCAGCAGTTTTCAGGGCGGGGGCTTTTACGAGCAGTACTTC. This encodes CASSFQGGGFYEQYF.

The chain is built from TRBV5-4 and TRBJ2-5; 8 nucleotides match TRBD2. This CDR3 spans 14 amino acids. V gave up 7 bases and J gave up 3 bases; unmatched junction bases: 8. Looked up from germline, CDR1 is SGHNT and CDR2 is YYREEE (reference sequence). The CDR3 loop reads CASRPVAGKETQYF. Here the CDR3 DNA reads TGTGCCAGCCGACCGGTAGCGGGGAAAGAGACCCAGTACTTC.